Each of the 32 T cell receptor beta chains below was sequenced from the same sample in a study of T cells after yellow fever vaccination. TCRdb passed the 5' RACE reads through MiXCR, listing each CDR3 protein once. The table has 170,000 or so distinct CDR3 sequences, 6.2% seen once. This specimen consisted of CD4+ T cells sorted from PBMCs, obtained on the day of the first yellow fever vaccination. The receptors shown here come from a man younger than 30 who received the YFV17D yellow fever vaccine.

This clonotype was seen ten or more times. V usage is TRBV7-2 and J usage is TRBJ2-2; 10 nucleotides align to TRBD1. This CDR3 has 14 residues. V gave up 7 bases and J gave up 3 bases; unmatched junction bases: 2. Germline V gene data show CDR1 as SGHTA and CDR2 as FQGNSA. The CDR3 region has the DNA TGTGCCAGCATAGACAGGGGGCACACCGGGGAGCTGTTTTTT. Translation gives CASIDRGHTGELFF.

The chain has TRBV29-1 and TRBJ1-2, with unresolved D. Between the trimmed V and J ends, which lost 6 bases and 7 bases, there was a span of 6 bases. The CDR3 is made up of 9 amino acids. Germline V gene lookup returns CDR1 SQVTM and CDR2 ANQGSEA. The DNA for the CDR3 is TGCAGCGTCCGTCCTGGCTACACCTTC. This translates into CSVRPGYTF.

This clonotype was found many times. The chain combines TRBV12-3 or TRBV12-4 with TRBJ1-3; D is unresolved. The V end was cut by 3 bases, the J end by 0 bases, with 6 bases between. The CDR3 is made up of 14 amino acids. CDR3 DNA sequence: TGTGCCAGCAGTTTCACGGGCTCTGGAAACACCATATATTTT. It specifies CASSFTGSGNTIYF.

The chain joins TRBV20-1 to TRBJ2-1, with 12 bases fitting TRBD2. Germline CDR1 and CDR2: DFQATT and SNEGSKA (reference sequence). V gave up 5 bases and J gave up 13 bases; unmatched junction bases: 6. CDR3 length: 12 amino acids. The CDR3: CSAAPTSGGQFF. The CDR3 coding sequence is TGCAGTGCTGCACCGACTAGCGGGGGTCAGTTCTTC.

This clonotype was seen ten or more times. CDR3 coding DNA: TGTGCCACCACGCGACAGGGAGTGGACACTGAAGCTTTCTTT. Its protein product is CATTRQGVDTEAFF. The chain recombines TRBV7-9 with TRBJ1-1; TRBD1 matches 7 bases. Trimming cost V 10 bases and J 3 bases; bases outside gene matches: 11. The CDR3 is made up of 14 amino acids. Germline V lookup: CDR1 SEHNR, CDR2 FQNEAQ (reference sequence).

This clonotype was seen repeatedly, ten times or more. The chain carries TRBV3-1 and TRBJ2-5, with 7 bases lining up with TRBD1. V trimming: 1 base; J trimming: 5 bases; junction bases outside the gene matches: 4. From germline, CDR1 is LGHDT and CDR2 YNNKEL (reference sequence). The CDR3 totals 14 residues. This chain's CDR3 is CASSQAQGPETQYF. CDR3 bases: TGTGCCAGCAGCCAAGCACAGGGGCCGGAGACCCAGTACTTC.

This clonotype has only a few counts. V gene TRBV12-3 or TRBV12-4 combines with J gene TRBJ1-4, with TRBD1 identical over 9 bases. The ends lost 1 base at V and 0 bases at J; junction bases unmatched: 12. This CDR3 spans 20 amino acids. The DNA for the CDR3 is TGTGCCAGCAGTTTAGTTCACAGGGGGCTCTTACGTGCAACTAATGAAAAACTGTTTTTT. Translation gives CASSLVHRGLLRATNEKLFF.

The chain combines TRBV20-1 with TRBJ1-6; 9 bases match TRBD1. The CDR3 has 19 residues. Germline trimming cut 3 bases from V and 9 bases from J; bases unmatched to any gene: 21. From germline, CDR1 is DFQATT and CDR2 SNEGSKA (reference sequence). In DNA, the CDR3 is TGCAGTGCTAGCCCGGCGTTGGACAGGGGCCCCCTTACACGTTCACCCCTCCACTTT. This codes for CSASPALDRGPLTRSPLHF.

This clonotype was seen ten or more times. The V and J genes are TRBV7-2 and TRBJ2-7; possibly TRBD2 for D (6 bases). Germline V gives CDR1 SGHTA, CDR2 FQGNSA. The length of the CDR3 is 16 residues. Trimming stripped 3 bases from V and 0 bases from J, with 15 bases between. CDR3 residues: CASSLGGGTSSYEQYF. CDR3 coding DNA: TGTGCCAGCAGCTTGGGGGGTGGGACTTCCTCCTACGAGCAGTACTTC.

This clonotype came up a few times. The chain couples TRBV12-3 or TRBV12-4 to TRBJ1-5; D possibly corresponds to TRBD1 (5 bases). The CDR3 totals 16 residues. The V end lost 3 bases, the J end lost 7 bases, and 19 bases lay between the germline ends. This CDR3 reads CASSFPAGRGYQPQHF. DNA for the CDR3: TGTGCCAGCAGTTTCCCCGCAGGGCGTGGATACCAGCCCCAGCATTTT.

This clonotype was counted many times. This chain joins TRBV24-1 and TRBJ1-4; no clear D gene. This CDR3 is built from 13 residues. Deletions cut 3 bases from V and 8 bases from J, with 9 bases between. In germline, CDR1 is KGHDR, CDR2 SFDVKD. CDR3: CATSDPRSEKLFF. The DNA of the CDR3 is TGTGCCACCAGTGATCCCCGATCGGAAAAACTGTTTTTT.

The chain combines TRBV2 with TRBJ1-2; D possibly corresponds to TRBD1 (6 bases). The germline V gene has CDR1 SNHLY and CDR2 FYNNEI. The CDR3 is 11 residues long. Trimming took off 9 bases at V and 8 bases at J, with 13 bases between the two ends. The CDR3 here is CASHRDGGYTF. CDR3 nucleotides: TGTGCCAGTCACAGGGACGGCGGCTACACCTTC.

J is TRBJ2-3 and V is TRBV20-1, with no clear D. Trimming stripped 5 bases from V and 7 bases from J, with 16 bases between. This CDR3 has 13 residues. Germline CDR1 is DFQATT and CDR2 is SNEGSKA (reference sequence). The CDR3 region has the DNA TGCAGTGCTCCTGAGACGTCGCGGAATACGCAGTATTTT. It is translated as CSAPETSRNTQYF.

This clonotype was detected ten times or more. The rearrangement uses TRBV10-3 and TRBJ2-5; D remains ambiguous. This CDR3 has 12 residues. Deletions cut 3 bases from V and 2 bases from J, with 4 bases between. CDR1 and CDR2 (germline): ENHRY, SYGVKD. The CDR3 coding sequence is TGTGCCATCAGTGAAGAACAAGAGACCCAGTACTTC. This translates into CAISEEQETQYF.

This clonotype was detected many times. The chain uses TRBV3-1 and TRBJ1-3; D gene uncertain. Looked up from germline, CDR1 is LGHDT and CDR2 is YNNKEL (reference sequence). There are 15 residues in the CDR3. Trimming cost V 4 bases and J 0 bases, with 10 bases left between them. CDR3 sequence (DNA): TGTGCCAGCAGCCTCGGACCGCACTCTGGAAACACCATATATTTT. This translates into CASSLGPHSGNTIYF.

The rearrangement links TRBV20-1 to TRBJ2-7, with TRBD2 identical over 7 bases. CDR1 and CDR2 from the germline V gene are DFQATT and SNEGSKA (reference sequence). This CDR3 has 11 amino acids. V dropped 1 base and J dropped 7; count of bases not matched to a gene: 1. DNA for the CDR3: TGCAGTGCTAGAGGCGGGGGTGAGCAGTACTTC. It specifies CSARGGGEQYF.

This clonotype was counted only a few times. The J gene is TRBJ1-2, the V gene TRBV20-1; tentatively, D is TRBD1 (5 bases). There are 13 residues in the CDR3. V lost 6 bases and J 2 bases, leaving 13 bases between the germline ends. Germline loops: CDR1 DFQATT, CDR2 SNEGSKA (reference sequence). The CDR3 loop is CSASGGLNYGYTF. CDR3 nucleotides: TGCAGTGCCTCCGGGGGGTTGAACTATGGCTACACCTTC.

This clonotype showed up many times. V and J are TRBV20-1 and TRBJ2-1; TRBD2 matches 12 bases. CDR1 DFQATT and CDR2 SNEGSKA come from the germline V gene (reference sequence). The CDR3 is 15 residues long. Trimming took 0 bases from V and 8 from J; bases not matched to a gene: 5. The CDR3 reads CSARDLAGGRDEQFF. CDR3 nucleotides: TGCAGTGCTAGAGATCTAGCGGGGGGGCGCGATGAGCAGTTCTTC.

The V call is TRBV5-1, the J call TRBJ2-7; 9 nucleotides match TRBD1. The CDR3 consists of 15 residues. CDR1 SGHRS and CDR2 YFSETQ come from the germline V gene. Losses at the gene ends were 3 bases for V and 6 bases for J; bases not matched to a gene: 10. CDR3 sequence reads: CASSSSPGQGSEQYF. CDR3 nucleotide sequence: TGCGCCAGCAGCTCGTCACCGGGACAGGGATCCGAGCAGTACTTC.

This clonotype occurred a few times. V is TRBV18 and J is TRBJ2-2; D gene unclear. CDR1 and CDR2 (germline): KGHSH, LQKENI. V gave up 2 bases and J gave up 0 bases, with 10 bases separating them. CDR3 size: 16 residues. This chain's CDR3 is CASSPFQNTNTGELFF. CDR3 DNA: TGTGCCAGCTCACCATTCCAGAACACGAACACCGGGGAGCTGTTTTTT.

Ten or more counts support this clonotype. The chain employs TRBV2 and TRBJ2-5; TRBD2 is a possible D gene (5 bases). Trimming took 1 base from V and 7 from J, leaving 10 bases between them. Germline V gene lookup returns CDR1 SNHLY and CDR2 FYNNEI. There are 13 residues in the CDR3. CDR3 sequence: CASSEETRGTQYF. CDR3 coding DNA: TGTGCCAGCAGTGAAGAGACCCGGGGGACCCAGTACTTC.

This clonotype was picked up many times. J is TRBJ1-1 and V is TRBV5-1; D unclear. CDR1 and CDR2 from the germline V gene are SGHRS and YFSETQ. There are 13 residues in the CDR3. Trimming left V 4 bases short and J 1 base short, with 8 bases between. CDR3 sequence: CASSAGENTEAFF. The CDR3, as DNA: TGCGCCAGCAGCGCAGGCGAGAACACTGAAGCTTTCTTT.

This clonotype was seen ten or more times. The J gene is TRBJ1-2, the V gene TRBV9; the match to TRBD1 covers 8 bases. The CDR3 totals 16 residues. The V and J ends lost 2 bases and 11 bases, in that order; junction bases with no gene match: 17. The germline CDR1 and CDR2 sequences are SGDLS and YYNGEE. As DNA, the CDR3 is TGTGCCAGCAGCGTTTCCTTCGGACAGGGTCAATCCCGATACACCTTC. It yields the protein CASSVSFGQGQSRYTF.

J is TRBJ2-7 and V is TRBV12-3 or TRBV12-4, with 8 bases that match TRBD1. The CDR3 totals 13 residues. V lost 6 bases to trimming and J lost 4 bases; unmatched junction nucleotides: 5. CDR3 sequence: CASSTDRAYEQYF. The CDR3 DNA reads TGTGCCAGCAGCACGGACAGGGCTTACGAGCAGTACTTC.

A few counts support this clonotype. The J gene is TRBJ2-2, the V gene TRBV5-1; D tentatively fits TRBD1 or TRBD2 (7 bases each). Germline assignment: CDR1 SGHRS and CDR2 YFSETQ. This CDR3 has 15 amino acids. The V and J ends lost 3 bases and 1 base respectively, with 10 bases between them. This CDR3 is CASSSRGGNTGELFF. The CDR3 DNA sequence: TGCGCCAGCAGCTCCAGGGGGGGGAACACCGGGGAGCTGTTTTTT. Combining the CDR3 with reference TRBV5-1 and TRBJ2-2 gives the whole variable domain KAGVTQTPRYLIKTRGQQVTLSCSPISGHRSVSWYQQTPGQGLQFLFEYFSETQRNKGNFPGRFSGRQFSNSRSEMNVSTLELGDSALYLCASSSRGGNTGELFFGEGSRLTVL.

This clonotype was seen a handful of times. CDR3 nucleotides: TGTGCCAGCAGCACCCAGACAGGGACACGAAACACCATATATTTT. It codes for CASSTQTGTRNTIYF. The chain joins TRBV7-2 to TRBJ1-3; 7 positions agree with TRBD1. CDR1 and CDR2 (germline): SGHTA, FQGNSA. The CDR3 spans 15 residues. The trim removed 5 bases at V and 5 bases at J, leaving 9 bases unmatched. Based on the CDR3 plus reference TRBV7-2 and TRBJ1-3, the full variable domain is GAGVSQSPSNKVTEKGKDVELRCDPISGHTALYWYRQSLGQGLEFLIYFQGNSAPDKSGLPSDRFSAERTGGSVSTLTIQRTQQEDSAVYLCASSTQTGTRNTIYFGEGSWLTVV.

Only a few counts were recorded for this clonotype. The CDR3: CASSRTGNYGYTF. CDR3 in DNA: TGTGCCAGTAGTAGGACTGGTAACTATGGCTACACCTTC. V is TRBV19 and J is TRBJ1-2; D is unclear. Germline values: CDR1 LNHDA, CDR2 SQIVND (reference sequence). V was clipped by 4 bases and J by 1 base, with 7 bases between them. The CDR3 is 13 amino acids.

This clonotype came up many times. This chain connects TRBV5-1 to TRBJ1-1, with TRBD1 as a possible D gene (5 bases). The V and J ends lost 3 bases and 3 bases respectively, with 15 bases between them. Germline V gene sequence: CDR1 SGHRS, CDR2 YFSETQ. The CDR3 spans 15 residues. CDR3 coding DNA: TGCGCCAGCAGCTACGATGCGAGACAGTACACTGAAGCTTTCTTT. Protein sequence: CASSYDARQYTEAFF.

This clonotype occurred a few times. The chain combines TRBV27 with TRBJ2-1, with 9 bases that match TRBD1. The J segment lost 5 bases and the V segment lost 5 bases, leaving 13 bases of the junction unmatched. Germline loops: CDR1 MNHEY, CDR2 SMNVEV (reference sequence). This CDR3 comprises 17 residues. The chain's CDR3 is CASSPGTGRTFNNEQFF. The CDR3 bases are TGTGCCAGCAGTCCCGGGACAGGGAGAACCTTTAACAATGAGCAGTTCTTC.

This clonotype was seen many times. The gene calls are TRBV5-1 and TRBJ2-3; no firm D call. Germline assignment: CDR1 SGHRS and CDR2 YFSETQ. V shed 5 bases and J shed 3 bases, with 13 bases lying between them. This CDR3 has 14 amino acids. The CDR3 spells CASSSTVRTDTQYF. DNA for the CDR3: TGCGCCAGCAGTTCGACGGTGAGGACAGATACGCAGTATTTT.

The CDR3 protein is CASSLRGQSTDTQYF. For the CDR3, the DNA is TGTGCCAGCAGCCTCCGGGGACAGAGCACAGATACGCAGTATTTT. V usage is TRBV9 and J usage is TRBJ2-3, with 7 bases lining up with TRBD1. Trimming at V came to 4 bases and at J to 0 bases, leaving 5 bases not matched to a gene. Germline V lookup: CDR1 SGDLS, CDR2 YYNGEE. The CDR3 runs 15 residues.

This clonotype showed up just a few times. A junction end diverges from the germline sequence, so it may reflect a read error. This chain connects TRBV5-1 to TRBJ1-2; D is possibly TRBD1 (5 bases). This CDR3 is 10 amino acids long. Germline V gene sequence: CDR1 SGHRS, CDR2 YFSETQ. The chain's CDR3 is CASSYDSVSF. CDR3 sequence (DNA): TGCGCCAGCAGCTACGACAGTGTGTCCTTC.